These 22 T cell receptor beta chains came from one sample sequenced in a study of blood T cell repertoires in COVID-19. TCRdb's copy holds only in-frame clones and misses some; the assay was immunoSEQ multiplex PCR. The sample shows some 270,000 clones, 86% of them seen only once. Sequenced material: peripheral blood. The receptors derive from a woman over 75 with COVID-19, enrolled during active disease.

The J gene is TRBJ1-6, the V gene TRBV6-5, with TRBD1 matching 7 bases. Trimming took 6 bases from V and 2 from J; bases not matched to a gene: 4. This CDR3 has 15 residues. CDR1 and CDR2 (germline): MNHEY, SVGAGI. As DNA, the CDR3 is TGTGCCAGCAGAACAGGGGAACCCTATAATTCACCCCTCCACTTT. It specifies CASRTGEPYNSPLHF.

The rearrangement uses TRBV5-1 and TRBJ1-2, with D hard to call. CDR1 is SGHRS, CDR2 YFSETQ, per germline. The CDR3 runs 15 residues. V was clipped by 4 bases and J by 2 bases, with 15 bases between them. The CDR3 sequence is CASSPLGGENYGYTF. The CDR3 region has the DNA TGCGCCAGCAGCCCTTTAGGCGGGGAGAACTATGGCTACACCTTC.

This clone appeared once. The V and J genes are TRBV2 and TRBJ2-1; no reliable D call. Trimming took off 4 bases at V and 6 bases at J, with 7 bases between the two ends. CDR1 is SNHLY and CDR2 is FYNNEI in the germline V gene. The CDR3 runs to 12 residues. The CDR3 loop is CASSVSSNEQFF. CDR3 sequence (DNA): TGTGCCAGCAGTGTCTCTAGCAATGAGCAGTTCTTC.

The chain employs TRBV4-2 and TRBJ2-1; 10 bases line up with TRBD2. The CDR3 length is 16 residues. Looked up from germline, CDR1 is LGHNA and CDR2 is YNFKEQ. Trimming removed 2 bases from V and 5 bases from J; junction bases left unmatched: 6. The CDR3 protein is CASSQQSGGDHNEQFF. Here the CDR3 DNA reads TGTGCCAGCAGCCAACAAAGCGGGGGGGACCACAATGAGCAGTTCTTC.

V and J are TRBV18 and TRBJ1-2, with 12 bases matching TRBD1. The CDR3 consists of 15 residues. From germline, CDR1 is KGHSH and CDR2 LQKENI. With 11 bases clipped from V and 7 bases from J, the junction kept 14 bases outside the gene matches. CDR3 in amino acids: CAASTGTGGQFGYTF. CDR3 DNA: TGTGCCGCCTCAACCGGGACAGGGGGCCAATTTGGCTACACCTTC.

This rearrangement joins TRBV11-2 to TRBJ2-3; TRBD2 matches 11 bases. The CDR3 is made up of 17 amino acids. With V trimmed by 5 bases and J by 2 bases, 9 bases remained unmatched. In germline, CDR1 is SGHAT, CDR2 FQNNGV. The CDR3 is CASSLGLAGGITDTQYF. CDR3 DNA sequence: TGTGCCAGCAGCCTCGGCCTAGCGGGGGGCATCACAGATACGCAGTATTTT.

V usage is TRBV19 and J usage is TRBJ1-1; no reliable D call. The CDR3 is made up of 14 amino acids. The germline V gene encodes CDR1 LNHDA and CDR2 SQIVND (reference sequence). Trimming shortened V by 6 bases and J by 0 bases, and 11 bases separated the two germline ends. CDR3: CASRPTLMNTEAFF. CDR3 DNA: TGTGCCAGTAGACCGACACTGATGAACACTGAAGCTTTCTTT.

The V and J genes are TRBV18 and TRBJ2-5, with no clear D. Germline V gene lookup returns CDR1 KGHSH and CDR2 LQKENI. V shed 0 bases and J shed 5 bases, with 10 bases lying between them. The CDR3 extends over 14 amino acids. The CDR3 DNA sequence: TGTGCCAGCTCACCACCCGGCAAAGCGGAGACCCAGTACTTC. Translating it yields CASSPPGKAETQYF.

In DNA form, the CDR3 reads TGTGCCAGTAGCCTGGACGGGAGAGGAGCGAACACTGAAGCTTTCTTT. Protein product: CASSLDGRGANTEAFF. This rearrangement joins TRBV19 to TRBJ1-1, with no clear D. The germline V gene encodes CDR1 LNHDA and CDR2 SQIVND (reference sequence). The CDR3 has 16 amino acids. V was pared by 6 bases and J by 1 base, with 18 bases between. The full variable domain, in which reference TRBV19 and TRBJ1-1 provide the parts outside the CDR3, is DGGITQSPKYLFRKEGQNVTLSCEQNLNHDAMYWYRQDPGQGLRLIYYSQIVNDFQKGDIAEGYSVSREKKESFPLTVTSAQKNPTAFYLCASSLDGRGANTEAFFGQGTRLTVV.

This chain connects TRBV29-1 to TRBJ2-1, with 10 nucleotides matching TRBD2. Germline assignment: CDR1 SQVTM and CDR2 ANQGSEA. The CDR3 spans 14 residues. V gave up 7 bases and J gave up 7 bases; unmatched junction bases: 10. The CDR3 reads CSGRSGGAGNEQFF. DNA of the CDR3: TGCAGCGGAAGAAGCGGGGGGGCCGGAAATGAGCAGTTCTTC.

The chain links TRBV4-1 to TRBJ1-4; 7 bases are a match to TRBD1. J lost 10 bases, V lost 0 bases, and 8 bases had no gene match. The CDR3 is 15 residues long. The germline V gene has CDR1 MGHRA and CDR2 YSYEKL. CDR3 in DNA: TGCGCCAGCAGCCAAGATCAACAGGGGACGGGAAAACTGTTTTTT. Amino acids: CASSQDQQGTGKLFF.

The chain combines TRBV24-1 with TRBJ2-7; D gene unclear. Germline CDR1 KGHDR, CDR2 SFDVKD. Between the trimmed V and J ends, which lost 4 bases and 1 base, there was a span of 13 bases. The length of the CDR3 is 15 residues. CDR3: CATSDGRPPSYEQYF. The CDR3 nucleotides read TGTGCCACCAGTGACGGCAGGCCACCGTCCTACGAGCAGTACTTC.

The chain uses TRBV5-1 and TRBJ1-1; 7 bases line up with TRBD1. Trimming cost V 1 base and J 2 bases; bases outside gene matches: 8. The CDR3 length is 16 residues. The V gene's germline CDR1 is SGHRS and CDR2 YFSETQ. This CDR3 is CASSLTGDGGNTEAFF. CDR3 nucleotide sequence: TGCGCCAGCAGCTTGACAGGGGACGGGGGCAACACTGAAGCTTTCTTT.

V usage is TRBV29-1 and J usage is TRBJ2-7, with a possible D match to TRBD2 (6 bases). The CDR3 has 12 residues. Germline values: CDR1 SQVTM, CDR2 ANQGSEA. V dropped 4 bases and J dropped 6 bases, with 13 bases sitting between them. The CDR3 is CSVGLVGGEQYF. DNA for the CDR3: TGCAGCGTTGGACTAGTCGGGGGCGAGCAGTACTTC.

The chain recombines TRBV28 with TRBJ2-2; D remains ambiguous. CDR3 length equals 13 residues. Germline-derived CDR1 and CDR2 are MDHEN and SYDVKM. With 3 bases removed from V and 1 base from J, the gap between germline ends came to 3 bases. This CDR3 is CASSFWNTGELFF. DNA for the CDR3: TGTGCCAGCAGTTTCTGGAACACCGGGGAGCTGTTTTTT.

DNA of the CDR3: TGTGCCATCAGCCTGGACAGGACCAATCAGCCCCAGCATTTT. This translates into CAISLDRTNQPQHF. The rearrangement joins TRBV10-3 to TRBJ1-5, with 7 bases lining up with TRBD1. The CDR3 runs to 14 residues. Per germline, CDR1 ENHRY and CDR2 SYGVKD. With 6 bases clipped from V and 3 bases from J, the junction kept 5 bases outside the gene matches.

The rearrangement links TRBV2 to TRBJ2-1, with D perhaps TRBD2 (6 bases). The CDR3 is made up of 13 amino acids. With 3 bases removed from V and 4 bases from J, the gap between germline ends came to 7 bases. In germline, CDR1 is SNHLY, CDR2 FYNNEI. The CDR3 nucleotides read TGTGCCAGCAGTGAGACTAGTTACAATGAGCAGTTCTTC. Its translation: CASSETSYNEQFF.

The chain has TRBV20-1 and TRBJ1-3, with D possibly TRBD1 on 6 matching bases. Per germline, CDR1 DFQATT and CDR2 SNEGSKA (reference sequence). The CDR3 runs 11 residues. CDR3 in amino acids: CSVTGGNTIYF. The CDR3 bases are TGCAGCGTTACAGGGGGAAACACCATATATTTT.

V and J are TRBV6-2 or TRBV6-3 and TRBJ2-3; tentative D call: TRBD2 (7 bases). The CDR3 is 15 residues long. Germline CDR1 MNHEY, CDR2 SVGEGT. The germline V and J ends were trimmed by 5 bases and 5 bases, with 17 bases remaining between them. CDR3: CASSVGGGRGDTQYF. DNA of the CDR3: TGTGCCAGCAGTGTTGGGGGGGGCCGAGGAGATACGCAGTATTTT.

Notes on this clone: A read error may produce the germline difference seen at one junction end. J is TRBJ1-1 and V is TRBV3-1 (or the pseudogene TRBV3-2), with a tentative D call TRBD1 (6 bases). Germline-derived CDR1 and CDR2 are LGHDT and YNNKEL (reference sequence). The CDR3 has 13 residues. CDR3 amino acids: CANSDYGTFEPFF. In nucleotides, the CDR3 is TGTGCCAACAGCGACTACGGGACATTCGAGCCTTTCTTT.

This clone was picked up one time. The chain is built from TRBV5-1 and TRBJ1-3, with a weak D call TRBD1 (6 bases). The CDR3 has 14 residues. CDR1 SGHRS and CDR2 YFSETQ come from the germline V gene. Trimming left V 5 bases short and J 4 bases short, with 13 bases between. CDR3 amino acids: CASRDQGKGNTIYF. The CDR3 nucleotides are TGCGCCAGCAGAGACCAGGGGAAGGGAAACACCATATATTTT.

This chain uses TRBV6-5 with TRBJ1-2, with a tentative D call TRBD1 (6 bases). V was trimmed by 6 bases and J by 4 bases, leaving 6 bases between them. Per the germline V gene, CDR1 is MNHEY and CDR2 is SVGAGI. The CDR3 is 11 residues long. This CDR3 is CASRDSYGYTF. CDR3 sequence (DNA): TGTGCCAGCAGGGACAGCTATGGCTACACCTTC.